This T cell receptor (beta chain) is from a study of T-cell reconstitution after alpha-beta-depleted transplantation in children. This clonotype has at least ten counts. Preparation of the TCRbeta library used unique molecular identifiers. MiXCR was run by TCRdb on the PCR reads, yielding one entry per CDR3 protein. The table has about 640,000 distinct CDR3 sequences, roughly 17% seen once. Germline V lookup: CDR1 LNHNV, CDR2 YYDKDF (reference sequence). Trimming shortened V by 5 bases and J by 9 bases, and 14 bases separated the two germline ends. The CDR3 totals 13 residues. The specimen comprised PBMCs from the stem cell graft donor, sampled from the stem cell graft. This receptor was obtained from a human donor who donated a stem cell graft to a child with acute myeloid leukemia. The chain joins TRBV15 to TRBJ2-1; perhaps TRBD2 as D (6 bases). CDR3 amino acids: CATSGREAGEQFF. The CDR3 DNA reads TGTGCCACCAGCGGCAGGGAAGCGGGTGAGCAGTTCTTC. The variable domain in full, completed from reference TRBV15 and TRBJ2-1, reads DAMVIQNPRYQVTQFGKPVTLSCSQTLNHNVMYWYQQKSSQAPKLLFHYYDKDFNNEADTPDNFQSRRPNTSFCFLDIRSPGLGDTAMYLCATSGREAGEQFFGPGTRLTVL.